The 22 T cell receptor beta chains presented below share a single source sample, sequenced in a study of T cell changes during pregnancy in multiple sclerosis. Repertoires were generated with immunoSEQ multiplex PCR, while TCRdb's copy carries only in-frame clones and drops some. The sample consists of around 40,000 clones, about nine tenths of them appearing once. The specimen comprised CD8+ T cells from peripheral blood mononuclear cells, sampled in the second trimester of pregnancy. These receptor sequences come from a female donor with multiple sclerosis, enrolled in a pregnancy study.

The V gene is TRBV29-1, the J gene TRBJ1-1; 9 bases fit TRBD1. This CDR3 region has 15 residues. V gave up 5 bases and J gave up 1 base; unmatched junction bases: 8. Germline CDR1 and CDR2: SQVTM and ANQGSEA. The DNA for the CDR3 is TGCAGCGTTCCCAAAAGACAGGGGGAGAACACTGAAGCTTTCTTT. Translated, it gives CSVPKRQGENTEAFF.

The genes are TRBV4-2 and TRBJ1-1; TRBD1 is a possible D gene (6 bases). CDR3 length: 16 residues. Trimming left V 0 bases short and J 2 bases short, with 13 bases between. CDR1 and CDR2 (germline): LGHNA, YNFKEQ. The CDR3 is CASSQDTRGPNTEAFF. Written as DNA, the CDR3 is TGTGCCAGCAGCCAAGATACCAGGGGACCTAACACTGAAGCTTTCTTT.

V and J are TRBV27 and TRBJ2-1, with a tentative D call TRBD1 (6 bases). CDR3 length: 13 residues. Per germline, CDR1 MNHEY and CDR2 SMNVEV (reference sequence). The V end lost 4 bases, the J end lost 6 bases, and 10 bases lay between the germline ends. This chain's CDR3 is CASSYRVPNEQFF. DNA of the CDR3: TGTGCCAGCAGTTACAGGGTCCCCAATGAGCAGTTCTTC.

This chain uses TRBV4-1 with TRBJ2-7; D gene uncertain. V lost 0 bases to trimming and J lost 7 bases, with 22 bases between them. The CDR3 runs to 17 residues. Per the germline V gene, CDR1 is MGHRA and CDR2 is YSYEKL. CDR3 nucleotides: TGCGCCAGCAGCCAAGAGGAGCCGTCACTCTCCTACGTAGAGCAGTACTTC. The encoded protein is CASSQEEPSLSYVEQYF.

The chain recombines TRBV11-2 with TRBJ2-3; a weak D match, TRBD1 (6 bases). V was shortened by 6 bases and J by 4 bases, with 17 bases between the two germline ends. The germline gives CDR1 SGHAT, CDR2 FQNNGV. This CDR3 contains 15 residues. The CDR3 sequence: CASRSGDESPDTQYF. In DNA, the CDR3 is TGTGCCAGCAGATCAGGGGACGAGTCACCAGATACGCAGTATTTT.

The CDR3 protein is CASIRDTSYNEQFF. The CDR3 DNA sequence: TGTGCCAGCATAAGGGACACCTCTTACAATGAGCAGTTCTTC. The gene calls are TRBV6-1 and TRBJ2-1; weak D call: TRBD1 (6 bases). CDR1 is MNHNS, CDR2 SASEGT, per germline. V shed 7 bases and J shed 4 bases, with 14 bases lying between them. CDR3 length: 14 residues.

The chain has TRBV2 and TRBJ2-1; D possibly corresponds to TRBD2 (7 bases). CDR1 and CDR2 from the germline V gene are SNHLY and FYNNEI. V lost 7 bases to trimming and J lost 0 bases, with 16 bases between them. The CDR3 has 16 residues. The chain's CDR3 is CASILSGGLSYNEQFF. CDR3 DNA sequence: TGTGCCAGCATCCTGTCCGGGGGGCTCTCCTACAATGAGCAGTTCTTC.

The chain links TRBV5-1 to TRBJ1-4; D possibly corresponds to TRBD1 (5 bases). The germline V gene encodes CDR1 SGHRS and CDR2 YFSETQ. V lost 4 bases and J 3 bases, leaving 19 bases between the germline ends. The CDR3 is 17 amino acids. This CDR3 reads CASSPGLGGRANEKLFF. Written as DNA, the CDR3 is TGCGCCAGCAGCCCTGGACTGGGGGGACGGGCTAATGAAAAACTGTTTTTT.

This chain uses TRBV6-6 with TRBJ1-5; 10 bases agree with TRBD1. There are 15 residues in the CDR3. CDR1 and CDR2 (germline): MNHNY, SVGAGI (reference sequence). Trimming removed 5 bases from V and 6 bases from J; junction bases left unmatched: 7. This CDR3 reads CASSVGQGSSQPQHF. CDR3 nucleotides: TGTGCCAGCAGTGTGGGACAGGGGTCGAGTCAGCCCCAGCATTTT.

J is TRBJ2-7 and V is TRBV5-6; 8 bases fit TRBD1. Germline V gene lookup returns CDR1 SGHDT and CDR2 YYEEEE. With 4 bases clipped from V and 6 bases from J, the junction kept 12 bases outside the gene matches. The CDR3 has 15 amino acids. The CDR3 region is CASSGLPGGGGEQYF. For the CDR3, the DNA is TGTGCCAGCAGCGGGCTCCCAGGGGGCGGTGGCGAGCAGTACTTC.

CDR3 sequence: CASTQGAEAFF. CDR3 DNA sequence: TGTGCCAGCACCCAGGGGGCTGAAGCTTTCTTT. The chain has TRBV27 and TRBJ1-1, with 7 bases fitting TRBD1. Looked up from germline, CDR1 is MNHEY and CDR2 is SMNVEV (reference sequence). V dropped 7 bases and J dropped 6; count of bases not matched to a gene: 2. The CDR3 has 11 amino acids.

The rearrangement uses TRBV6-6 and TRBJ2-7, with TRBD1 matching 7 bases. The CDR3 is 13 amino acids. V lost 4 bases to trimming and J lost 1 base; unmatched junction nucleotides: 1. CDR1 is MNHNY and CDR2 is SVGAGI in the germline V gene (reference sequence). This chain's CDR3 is CASSSTGSYEQYF. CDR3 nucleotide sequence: TGTGCCAGCAGTTCGACAGGGTCCTACGAGCAGTACTTC.

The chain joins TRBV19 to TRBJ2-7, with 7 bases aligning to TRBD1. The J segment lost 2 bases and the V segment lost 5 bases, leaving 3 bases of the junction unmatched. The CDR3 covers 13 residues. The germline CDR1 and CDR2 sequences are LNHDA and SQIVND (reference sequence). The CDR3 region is CASSPGTAYEQYF. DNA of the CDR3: TGTGCCAGTAGTCCCGGGACAGCCTACGAGCAGTACTTC.

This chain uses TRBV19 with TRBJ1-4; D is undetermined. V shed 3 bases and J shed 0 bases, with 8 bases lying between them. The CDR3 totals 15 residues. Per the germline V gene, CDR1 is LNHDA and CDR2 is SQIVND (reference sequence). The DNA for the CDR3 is TGTGCCAGTAGTATTCAGGTTGCAACTAATGAAAAACTGTTTTTT. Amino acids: CASSIQVATNEKLFF.

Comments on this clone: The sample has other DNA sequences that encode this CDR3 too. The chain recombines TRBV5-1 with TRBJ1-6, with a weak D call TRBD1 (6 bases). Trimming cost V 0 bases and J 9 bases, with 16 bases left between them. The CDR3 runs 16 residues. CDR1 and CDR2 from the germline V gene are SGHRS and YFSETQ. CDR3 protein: CASSLGTAMPGSPLHF. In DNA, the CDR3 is TGCGCCAGCAGCTTGGGGACAGCTATGCCCGGTTCACCCCTCCACTTT.

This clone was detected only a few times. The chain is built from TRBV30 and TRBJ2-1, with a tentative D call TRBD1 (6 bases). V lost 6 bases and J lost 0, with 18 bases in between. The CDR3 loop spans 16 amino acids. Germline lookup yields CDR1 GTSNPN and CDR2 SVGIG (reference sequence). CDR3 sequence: CACSSFGQSSYNEQFF. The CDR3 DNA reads TGTGCCTGTTCGAGCTTCGGACAGAGCTCCTACAATGAGCAGTTCTTC.

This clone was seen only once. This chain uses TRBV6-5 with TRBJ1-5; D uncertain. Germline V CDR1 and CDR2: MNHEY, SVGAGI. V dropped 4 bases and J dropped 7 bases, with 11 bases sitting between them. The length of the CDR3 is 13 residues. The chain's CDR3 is CASSSQPSQPQHF. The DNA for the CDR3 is TGTGCCAGCAGTTCACAGCCGAGCCAGCCCCAGCATTTT.

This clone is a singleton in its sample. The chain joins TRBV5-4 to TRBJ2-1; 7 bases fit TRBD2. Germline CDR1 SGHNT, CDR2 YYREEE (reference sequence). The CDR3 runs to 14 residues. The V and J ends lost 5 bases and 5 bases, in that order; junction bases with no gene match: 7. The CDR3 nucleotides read TGTGCCAGCAGTTATACTAGCGCCAACAATGAGCAGTTCTTC. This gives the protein CASSYTSANNEQFF.

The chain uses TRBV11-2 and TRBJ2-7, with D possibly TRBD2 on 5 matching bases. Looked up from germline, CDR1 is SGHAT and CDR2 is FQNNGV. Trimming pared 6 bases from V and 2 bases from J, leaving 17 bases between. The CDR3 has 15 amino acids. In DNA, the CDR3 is TGTGCCAGCAGACTAGGGTCCGCATACACCTACGAGCAGTACTTC. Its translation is CASRLGSAYTYEQYF.

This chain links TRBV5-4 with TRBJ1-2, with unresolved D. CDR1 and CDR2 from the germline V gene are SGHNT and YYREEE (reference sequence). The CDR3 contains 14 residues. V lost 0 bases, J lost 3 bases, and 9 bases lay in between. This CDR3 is CASSLGGDHYGYTF. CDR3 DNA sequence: TGTGCCAGCAGCTTGGGCGGGGATCACTATGGCTACACCTTC. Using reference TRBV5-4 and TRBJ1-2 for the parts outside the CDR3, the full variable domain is ETGVTQSPTHLIKTRGQQVTLRCSSQSGHNTVSWYQQALGQGPQFIFQYYREEENGRGNFPPRFSGLQFPNYSSELNVNALELDDSALYLCASSLGGDHYGYTFGSGTRLTVV.

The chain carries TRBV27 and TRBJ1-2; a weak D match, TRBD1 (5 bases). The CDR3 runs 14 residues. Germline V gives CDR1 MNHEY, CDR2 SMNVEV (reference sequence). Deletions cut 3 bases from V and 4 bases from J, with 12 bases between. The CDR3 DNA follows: TGTGCCAGCAGTTTTCAGGGTTTAGGCTATGGCTACACCTTC. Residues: CASSFQGLGYGYTF.

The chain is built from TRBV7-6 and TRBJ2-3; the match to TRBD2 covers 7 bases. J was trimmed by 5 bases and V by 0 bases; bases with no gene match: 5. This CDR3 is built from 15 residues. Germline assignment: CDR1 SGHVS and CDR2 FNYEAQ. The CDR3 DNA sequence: TGTGCCAGCAGCTTAGCGGGAGGGCGTAAAGATACGCAGTATTTT. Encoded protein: CASSLAGGRKDTQYF.